Listed below are T cell receptor delta chains from one sample, sequenced in a study of delta chains in infants with herpesvirus infections. TCRdb re-analyzed the RT-PCR reads via CATT. Here the sample spans over a thousand delta-chain clones, less than 35% being singletons. The source material was peripheral blood, sampled at time point 1 of longitudinal follow-up. Receptors were obtained from a human donor who was a Ugandan infant, either HIV-exposed or HIV-unexposed (not recorded which). CDR3s include the opening cysteine and the closing phenylalanine or tryptophan. The order of the fields is clone size, J gene, V gene, D gene, CDR3 DNA, CDR3 protein. The D gene is left open where the match is weak. Size tells how often a clone was seen (once, few, many) or the class of an expanded clone, and some rows leave it out.

large | TRDJ1 | TRDV1 | . | TGTGCTCTTGGGGAACCAATCTTCCTCCCGAACTACTGGGACATTCGGCGCTATACCGATAAACTCATCTTT | CALGEPIFLPNYWDIRRYTDKLIF
. | TRDJ1 | TRAV38-2/DV8 | TRDD3 | TGTGCTTATATGCCCCATCCTACTCCACTGGGGGAGACGAATAAACTCATCTTT | CAYMPHPTPLGETNKLIF
. | TRDJ1 | TRAV29/DV5 | TRDD3 | TGTGCAGCATCGTCCTCGGTACTGGGGGATACGAAACTCATCTTT | CAASSSVLGDTKLIF
medium-sized | TRDJ1 | TRAV29/DV5 | TRDD2 | TGTGCAGCAAGCCTTGTATCCAGTTCCTACGTGACTGGCCCCACCGATAAACTCATCTTT | CAASLVSSSYVTGPTDKLIF
. | TRDJ1 | TRDV2 | TRDD3 | TGTGCCTGTGACCATCTTACTGGGGGATATAAACTCATCTTT | CACDHLTGGYKLIF
few | TRDJ1 | TRDV1 | . | TGTGCTCTTGGAGAAATCTACGCTGGGGAGCCCGATAAACTCATCTTT | CALGEIYAGEPDKLIF
few | TRDJ1 | TRDV1 | TRDD3 | TGTGCTCTTGGGGAAACCTACGGACTGGGGGATGGGATACACACCGATAAACTCATCTTT | CALGETYGLGDGIHTDKLIF
. | TRDJ1 | TRDV1 | TRDD3 | TGTGCTCTTGGGGAGGGTTCCTATTGGGGGATACTCACCGATAAACTCATCTTT | CALGEGSYWGILTDKLIF
. | TRDJ2 | TRDV2 | TRDD3 | TGTGCCTGTGACGTACTGGGGGATTCTTTGACAGCACAACTCTTCTTT | CACDVLGDSLTAQLFF
. | TRDJ1 | TRDV1 | TRDD3 | TGTGCTCTTGGGGATTGCATCTCCCCTCTTACTGGGGGATACGCCAGTATGGACCCCCGAGGCACCGATAAACTCATCTTT | CALGDCISPLTGGYASMDPRGTDKLIF
few | TRDJ1 | TRDV1 | TRDD3 | TGTGCTCTTGGGGAACTAGATGGAAGCTCCTATAGACGGGGGATATACGGCGATAAACTCATCTTT | CALGELDGSSYRRGIYGDKLIF
. | TRDJ2 | TRDV1 | . | TGTGCTCTTGGGGAACTACGTTTCCCCTGGTGGGGGGGACTCTTCTTT | CALGELRFPWWGGLFF
. | TRDJ1 | TRDV1 | . | TGTGCTCTTGGGGAACTGCCTCCTGTGGGGTACACCGATAAACTCATCTTT | CALGELPPVGYTDKLIF
large | TRDJ1 | TRDV2 | TRDD3 | TGTGCCTGTGATAAAATGGGGGATACGTACACCGATAAACTCATCTTT | CACDKMGDTYTDKLIF
large | TRDJ1 | TRDV1 | . | TGTGCTCTTGGGCCACAAGGCCGGGACTCTCCCGCGGGGGCCGATAAACTCATCTTT | CALGPQGRDSPAGADKLIF